This T cell receptor (beta chain) is drawn from a study of monozygotic twins with cystic fibrosis. Study-wide background: Roughly 3.3 micrograms of fragmented DNA underwent approximately 15 PCR cycles for library preparation. Broader study findings: Shared CDR3 numbers were not associated with age, concordance or severity. Monozygotic CF twins shared more identical nucleotide clonotypes than unrelated patients.

CDR1 and CDR2 from the germline V gene are LNHDA and SQIVND (reference sequence). Trimming pared 4 bases from V and 2 bases from J, leaving 6 bases between. This CDR3 has 12 residues. Worth noting for this clone: Its antigen is still unknown.

The table came from immunoSEQ multiplex PCR; TCRdb's copy has only in-frame clones and leaves some out. The repertoire has approximately 34,000 clones, approximately 87% of them found once; the top ten carry roughly 1.5%. The rearrangement links TRBV19 to TRBJ2-7; a weak D match, TRBD2 (5 bases). The source is a girl aged 2 to 10 with cystic fibrosis. The source material was blood. CDR3 sequence (DNA): TGTGCCAGTAGTACCGGGACCTACGAGCAGTACTTC. It specifies CASSTGTYEQYF.